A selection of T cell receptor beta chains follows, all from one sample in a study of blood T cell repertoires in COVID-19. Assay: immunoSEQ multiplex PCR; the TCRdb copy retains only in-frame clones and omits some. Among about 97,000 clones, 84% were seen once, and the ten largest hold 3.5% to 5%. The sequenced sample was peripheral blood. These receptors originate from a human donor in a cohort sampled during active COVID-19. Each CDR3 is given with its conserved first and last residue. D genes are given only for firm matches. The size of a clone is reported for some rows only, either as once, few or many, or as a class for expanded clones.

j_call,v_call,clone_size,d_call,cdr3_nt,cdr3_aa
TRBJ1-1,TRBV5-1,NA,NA,TGCGCCAGCAGCCCTATTCCCAGCACAGGGGAAGCTTTCTTT,CASSPIPSTGEAFF
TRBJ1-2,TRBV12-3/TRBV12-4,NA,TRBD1,TGTGCCAGCAGGGTGACAGGGTCAGGGGGCTACACCTTC,CASRVTGSGGYTF
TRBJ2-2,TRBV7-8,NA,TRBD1,TGTGCCAGCAGCTTTCGATCGGGACAGGGAGGGGGGGAGCTGTTTTTT,CASSFRSGQGGGELFF
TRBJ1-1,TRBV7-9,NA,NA,TGTGCCAGCAGCTTAGACCACGGGGCTGAAGCTTTCTTT,CASSLDHGAEAFF
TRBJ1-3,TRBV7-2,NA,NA,TGTGCCAGCAGCTTAGTAGGAAACACCATATATTTT,CASSLVGNTIYF
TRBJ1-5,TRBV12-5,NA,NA,TGTGCTAGTGGTTTGATGGGGCAGGGGATTCAGCCCCAGCATTTT,CASGLMGQGIQPQHF
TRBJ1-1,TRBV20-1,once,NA,TGCAGTGCCCGACAGAATGAAGCTTTCTTT,CSARQNEAFF
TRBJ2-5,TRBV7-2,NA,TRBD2,TGTGCCAGCAGCTTAGCCGGGACTAACGGGGTAATATTCCAAGAGACCCAGTACTTC,CASSLAGTNGVIFQETQYF
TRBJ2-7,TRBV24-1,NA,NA,TGTGCCACCAGGGACCGGGACAGGGGTCTAGCGGGGGTCCATATCACCTACGAGCAGTACTTC,CATRDRDRGLAGVHITYEQYF
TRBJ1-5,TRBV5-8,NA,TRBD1,TGTGCCAGCAGCGGATTACAGGGGGCGGATCAGCCCCAGCATTTT,CASSGLQGADQPQHF
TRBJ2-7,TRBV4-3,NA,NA,TGCGCCAGCAGCCAAGATCCAGGGACCTACGAGCAGTACTTC,CASSQDPGTYEQYF
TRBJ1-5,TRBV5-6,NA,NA,TGTGCCAGCAGCTCCGGACGCGGGGGGCCCCAGCATTTT,CASSSGRGGPQHF
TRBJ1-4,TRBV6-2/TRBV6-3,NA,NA,TGTGCCAGCAGTTTACAGGATGAAAAACTGTTTTTT,CASSLQDEKLFF
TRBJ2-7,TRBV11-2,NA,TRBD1,TGTGCCAGCAGCAATCATCAGGGGGCAACGTACGAGCAGTACTTC,CASSNHQGATYEQYF
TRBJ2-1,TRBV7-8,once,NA,TGTGCCAGCAGCTTAGTAAACACGGCGGGTGAGCAGTTCTTC,CASSLVNTAGEQFF
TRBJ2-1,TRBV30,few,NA,TGTGCCTACTCGGACGGAGGAATATACAATGAGCAGTTCTTC,CAYSDGGIYNEQFF
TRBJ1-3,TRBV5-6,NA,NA,TGTGCCAGCAGCCGAAGGGGGGGGCCTGGAAACACCATATATTTT,CASSRRGGPGNTIYF
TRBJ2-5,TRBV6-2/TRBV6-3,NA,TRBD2,TGTGCCAGCAGTCAAGCGGGGGGGCAAGAGACCCAGTACTTC,CASSQAGGQETQYF
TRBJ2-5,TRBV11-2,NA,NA,TGTGCCAGCAGCTATAGCGGCCAGACCCAGTACTTC,CASSYSGQTQYF
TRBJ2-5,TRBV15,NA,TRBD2,TGTGCCACCAGCAGAGAGAAGGGCGGGGGGATAGAAGAGACCCAGTACTTC,CATSREKGGGIEETQYF
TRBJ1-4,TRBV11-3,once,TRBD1,TGTGCCAGCAGCCAGGGACAGAACGTGGCTAATGAAAAACTGTTTTTT,CASSQGQNVANEKLFF
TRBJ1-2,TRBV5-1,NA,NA,TGCGCCAGCAGCTTTGAGACACCGAACTATGGCTACACCTTC,CASSFETPNYGYTF
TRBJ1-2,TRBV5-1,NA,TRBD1,TGCGCCAGCAGCTTTATGGACAGGGGAGATGGCTACACCTTC,CASSFMDRGDGYTF
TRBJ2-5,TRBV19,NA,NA,TGTGCCAGTAGTATAGGCGGGTCCCGACGGGAGACCCAGTACTTC,CASSIGGSRRETQYF
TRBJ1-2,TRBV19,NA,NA,TGTGCCAGTAGTGATCCGGGACGGCGGGGGTATGGCTACACCTTC,CASSDPGRRGYGYTF
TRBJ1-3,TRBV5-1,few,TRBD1,TGCGCCAGCAGCCCGACAGGGGCTGGAAACACCATATATTTT,CASSPTGAGNTIYF
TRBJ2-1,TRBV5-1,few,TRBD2,TGCGCCAGCAGCTTGGTAGGACTAGCCGTGGGAGGGGAGCAGTTCTTC,CASSLVGLAVGGEQFF
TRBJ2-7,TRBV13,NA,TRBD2,TGTGCCAGCAGCGGACGGACTAGCGGGTACGAGCAGTACTTC,CASSGRTSGYEQYF
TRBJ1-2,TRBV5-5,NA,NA,TGTGCCAGCAGTTCTACCGCGACACAGGGCCATGGCTACACCTTC,CASSSTATQGHGYTF
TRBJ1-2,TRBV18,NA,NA,TGTGCCAGCTCACCAGGCTCGGGGTATGGCTACACCTTC,CASSPGSGYGYTF
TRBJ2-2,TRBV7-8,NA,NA,TGTGCCAGCAGCCGTTGGGGCCAGCTACTCGACCCGACTGGGGAGCTGTTTTTT,CASSRWGQLLDPTGELFF
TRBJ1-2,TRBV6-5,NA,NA,TGTGCCAGCAGCGACAGCTATGGCTACACCTTC,CASSDSYGYTF
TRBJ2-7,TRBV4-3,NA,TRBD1,TGCGCCAGCAGCCAGAGGACAGGACCCAACCTACCCTACGAGCAGTACTTC,CASSQRTGPNLPYEQYF
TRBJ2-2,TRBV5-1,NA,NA,TGCGCCAGCAGCTTGGTGCCGGGAACCGGGGAGCTGTTTTTT,CASSLVPGTGELFF
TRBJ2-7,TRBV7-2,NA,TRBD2,TGTGCCAGCAGCGAGGGACTAGCGGACTACTACGAGCAGTACTTC,CASSEGLADYYEQYF
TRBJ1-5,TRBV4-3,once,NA,TGCGCCAGCAGCCAAGTAAGGGGTCAGCCCCAGCATTTT,CASSQVRGQPQHF
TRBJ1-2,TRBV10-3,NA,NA,TGTGCCATCAGTGAGTCGGGAGGGACAATTAACTATGGCTACACCTTC,CAISESGGTINYGYTF
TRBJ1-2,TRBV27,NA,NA,TGTGCCAGCAGAGTGGGCGACAGGAATAACTATGGCTACACCTTC,CASRVGDRNNYGYTF
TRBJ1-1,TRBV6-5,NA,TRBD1,TGTGCCAGCAGGCCGGGACAGGGGAGGAACACTGAAGCTTTCTTT,CASRPGQGRNTEAFF
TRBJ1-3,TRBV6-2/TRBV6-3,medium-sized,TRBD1,TGTGCCAGCAGCGTCGGGACAGCCTACTTCTCTGGAAACACCATATATTTT,CASSVGTAYFSGNTIYF
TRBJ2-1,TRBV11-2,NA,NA,TGTGCCAGCAGCCCGCGTTGGACAGACAATGAGCAGTTCTTC,CASSPRWTDNEQFF
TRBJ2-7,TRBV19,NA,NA,TGTGCCAGTAGTCCCGGCTCCTACGAGCAGTACTTC,CASSPGSYEQYF
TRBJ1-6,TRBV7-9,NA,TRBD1,TGTGCCAGCAGCTTAGATCAGGGGACAGGGTTTTCACCCCTCCACTTT,CASSLDQGTGFSPLHF
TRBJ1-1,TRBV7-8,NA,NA,TGTGCCAGCAGCTTCGGACTTACGAACACTGAAGCTTTCTTT,CASSFGLTNTEAFF
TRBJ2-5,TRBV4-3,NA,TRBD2,TGCGCCAGCAGCCGCGAGCCCGGCGGGGGGATAGAGACCCAGTACTTC,CASSREPGGGIETQYF
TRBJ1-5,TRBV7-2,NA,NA,TGTGCCAGCAGCTTAGCGCAGGCCCGCAATCAGCCCCAGCATTTT,CASSLAQARNQPQHF